A single sample gave rise to the 5 T cell receptor beta chains below, sequenced in a study of T cell responses to AZD1222 COVID-19 vaccine. Data came from immunoSEQ multiplex PCR; TCRdb stores just in-frame clones and leaves some out. The data show about 110,000 clones, nearly 90% seen once. This material consisted of peripheral blood, taken on day 0 of AZD1222 vaccination. These receptors originate from an adult in good health.

This clone is a singleton in its sample. The CDR3 here is CAWSAHGGASGYTF. CDR3 DNA sequence: TGTGCCTGGAGCGCCCACGGGGGCGCGAGCGGCTACACCTTC. V and J are TRBV30 and TRBJ1-2; D is possibly TRBD1 (6 bases). Germline V gene data show CDR1 as GTSNPN and CDR2 as SVGIG (reference sequence). V lost 3 bases and J 8 bases, leaving 19 bases between the germline ends. The CDR3 spans 14 residues.

The chain carries TRBV6-4 and TRBJ2-1, with D possibly TRBD2 on 5 matching bases. Germline CDR1 is MRHNA and CDR2 is SNTAGT. V lost 4 bases to trimming and J lost 6 bases, with 16 bases between them. The CDR3 sequence is 15 residues long. This chain's CDR3 is CASSAETTAFNEQFF. For the CDR3, the DNA is TGTGCCAGCAGTGCTGAGACTACCGCTTTCAATGAGCAGTTCTTC.

This clone was seen once. The chain employs TRBV2 and TRBJ2-2, with D perhaps being TRBD1 or TRBD2 (5 bases each). CDR1 and CDR2 from the germline V gene are SNHLY and FYNNEI. The CDR3 is 15 residues long. V lost 7 bases to trimming and J lost 2 bases, with 14 bases between them. In DNA form, the CDR3 reads TGTGCCAGCACCTTGTTGGGACCCAACACCGGGGAGCTGTTTTTT. Translation: CASTLLGPNTGELFF.

The V gene is TRBV18, the J gene TRBJ2-1, with D possibly being TRBD2 (6 bases). The CDR3 is made up of 14 amino acids. V gave up 2 bases and J gave up 5 bases, with 10 bases separating them. Germline CDR1 and CDR2: KGHSH and LQKENI. The CDR3 bases are TGTGCCAGCTCACCAGACGGGGGAAACAATGAGCAGTTCTTC. It encodes CASSPDGGNNEQFF.

V gene TRBV10-1 combines with J gene TRBJ1-5; D perhaps matches TRBD1 (5 bases). The CDR3 loop spans 12 amino acids. The germline gives CDR1 WNHNN, CDR2 SYGVQD (reference sequence). V gave up 8 bases and J gave up 6 bases, with 11 bases separating them. The CDR3 loop is CASGQKGQPQHF. For the CDR3, the DNA is TGCGCCAGCGGACAAAAAGGTCAGCCCCAGCATTTT.